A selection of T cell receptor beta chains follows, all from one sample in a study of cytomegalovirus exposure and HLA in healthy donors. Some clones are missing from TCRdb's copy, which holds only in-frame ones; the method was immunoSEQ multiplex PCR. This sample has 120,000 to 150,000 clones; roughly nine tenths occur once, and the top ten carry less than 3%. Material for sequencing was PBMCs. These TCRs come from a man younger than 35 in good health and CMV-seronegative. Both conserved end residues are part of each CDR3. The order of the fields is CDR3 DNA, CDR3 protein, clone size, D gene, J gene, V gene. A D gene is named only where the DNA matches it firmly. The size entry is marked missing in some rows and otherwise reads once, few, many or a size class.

cdr3_nt: TGTGCCAGTAGTTCCCGGACAGGGACCGAGCAGTACTTC
cdr3_aa: CASSSRTGTEQYF
clone_size: once
d_call: TRBD1
j_call: TRBJ2-7
v_call: TRBV19

cdr3_nt: TGTGCCAGCAGTGAATTCGCTCAGGGGGCGAACACCGGGGAGCTGTTTTTT
cdr3_aa: CASSEFAQGANTGELFF
clone_size: NA
d_call: TRBD1
j_call: TRBJ2-2
v_call: TRBV2

cdr3_nt: TGTGCCAGCAGCTATAGGACAGGGGAGGACTATGGCTACACCTTC
cdr3_aa: CASSYRTGEDYGYTF
clone_size: NA
d_call: TRBD1
j_call: TRBJ1-2
v_call: TRBV9

cdr3_nt: TGTGCCAGTACCCGAGGCAGAAATGAGCAGTTCTTC
cdr3_aa: CASTRGRNEQFF
clone_size: NA
d_call: NA
j_call: TRBJ2-1
v_call: TRBV19

cdr3_nt: TGTGCCAGCAGTCCACCGGGACAGGGTGGCGAGCAGTACTTC
cdr3_aa: CASSPPGQGGEQYF
clone_size: few
d_call: TRBD1
j_call: TRBJ2-7
v_call: TRBV7-9

cdr3_nt: TGTGCCAGCAGCGTAGAGATGTGGAGGGCAGATACGCAGTATTTT
cdr3_aa: CASSVEMWRADTQYF
clone_size: once
d_call: NA
j_call: TRBJ2-3
v_call: TRBV9

cdr3_nt: TGTGCCAGCAGTGAACGGGGCGGGGGAAGCACAGATACGCAGTATTTT
cdr3_aa: CASSERGGGSTDTQYF
clone_size: NA
d_call: TRBD2
j_call: TRBJ2-3
v_call: TRBV6-1

cdr3_nt: TGCGCCAGCAGCCAAGATGGGGCAGGGCCTCAGCCCCAGCATTTT
cdr3_aa: CASSQDGAGPQPQHF
clone_size: NA
d_call: NA
j_call: TRBJ1-5
v_call: TRBV4-1

cdr3_nt: TGCGCCAGCAGCTCCGGGATTCTGCACGAGCAGTACTTC
cdr3_aa: CASSSGILHEQYF
clone_size: NA
d_call: NA
j_call: TRBJ2-7
v_call: TRBV5-1

cdr3_nt: TGTGCCAGCAGTACCGGACAGGGCGGACAGCCCCAGCATTTT
cdr3_aa: CASSTGQGGQPQHF
clone_size: NA
d_call: TRBD1
j_call: TRBJ1-5
v_call: TRBV6-5

cdr3_nt: TGTGCCACCAGCAGACTAGCGGGGTACAATGAGCAGTTCTTC
cdr3_aa: CATSRLAGYNEQFF
clone_size: NA
d_call: TRBD2
j_call: TRBJ2-1
v_call: TRBV15

cdr3_nt: TGTGCCAGCAGCGACAGGGCCGTGAACCTCTACGAGCAGTACTTC
cdr3_aa: CASSDRAVNLYEQYF
clone_size: few
d_call: TRBD1
j_call: TRBJ2-7
v_call: TRBV7-2

cdr3_nt: TGTGCCAGCAAACCGGGACAGGCTAATGAAAAACTGTTTTTT
cdr3_aa: CASKPGQANEKLFF
clone_size: NA
d_call: TRBD1
j_call: TRBJ1-4
v_call: TRBV6-5

cdr3_nt: TGTGCCAGCAGCCCAGGGTGGGGAAATGAGCAGTACTTC
cdr3_aa: CASSPGWGNEQYF
clone_size: NA
d_call: NA
j_call: TRBJ2-7
v_call: TRBV6-5

cdr3_nt: TGTGCCAGCAGGCTGGGTTTGGGCATTATCACTGAAGCTTTCTTT
cdr3_aa: CASRLGLGIITEAFF
clone_size: NA
d_call: NA
j_call: TRBJ1-1
v_call: TRBV2

cdr3_nt: TGTGCCAGCAAACCACAGGGGGCGCGGAACGAGCAGTACTTC
cdr3_aa: CASKPQGARNEQYF
clone_size: NA
d_call: TRBD1
j_call: TRBJ2-7
v_call: TRBV6-5

cdr3_nt: TGTGCCAGCAGTGAATTGTGGGACAGTGGGGTCGACGAGCAGTACTTC
cdr3_aa: CASSELWDSGVDEQYF
clone_size: NA
d_call: TRBD1
j_call: TRBJ2-7
v_call: TRBV25-1

cdr3_nt: TGTGCCACCAGCAGTGGTGGAGATAGCAATCAGCCCCAGCATTTT
cdr3_aa: CATSSGGDSNQPQHF
clone_size: NA
d_call: NA
j_call: TRBJ1-5
v_call: TRBV15

cdr3_nt: TGTGCCAGCAATTTAAGACAGGACTATAATTCACCCCTCCACTTT
cdr3_aa: CASNLRQDYNSPLHF
clone_size: NA
d_call: NA
j_call: TRBJ1-6
v_call: TRBV27

cdr3_nt: TGTGCCAGTAGTACCACTCTCGGGACAGGGGATACGCAGTATTTT
cdr3_aa: CASSTTLGTGDTQYF
clone_size: NA
d_call: TRBD1
j_call: TRBJ2-3
v_call: TRBV19

cdr3_nt: TGTGCCAGCAGTGGGGAGCCGGGAATGCCCGACGGCACTGAAGCTTTCTTT
cdr3_aa: CASSGEPGMPDGTEAFF
clone_size: NA
d_call: NA
j_call: TRBJ1-1
v_call: TRBV6-1

cdr3_nt: TGTGCCAGCAGTGAACCCCCCGGGACAGGTAATTCACCCCTCCACTTT
cdr3_aa: CASSEPPGTGNSPLHF
clone_size: NA
d_call: TRBD1
j_call: TRBJ1-6
v_call: TRBV6-1

cdr3_nt: TGTGCCAGCAGCTTGTGGGTCAGGGGGACGAACACCGGGGAGCTGTTTTTT
cdr3_aa: CASSLWVRGTNTGELFF
clone_size: NA
d_call: TRBD1
j_call: TRBJ2-2
v_call: TRBV5-6

cdr3_nt: TGTGCCAGCAGCTCTAAGCACTTAGCGGGGCGGAGATACAATGAGCAGTTCTTC
cdr3_aa: CASSSKHLAGRRYNEQFF
clone_size: NA
d_call: TRBD2
j_call: TRBJ2-1
v_call: TRBV5-8

cdr3_nt: TGTGCCAGCAGCCCCGGGGGTGAGCAGTACTTC
cdr3_aa: CASSPGGEQYF
clone_size: NA
d_call: NA
j_call: TRBJ2-7
v_call: TRBV7-9

cdr3_nt: TGCGCCAGCAGCTTGCTCGGCGGGGGGGCCGTTGAGACCCAGTACTTC
cdr3_aa: CASSLLGGGAVETQYF
clone_size: NA
d_call: TRBD2
j_call: TRBJ2-5
v_call: TRBV5-1

cdr3_nt: TGTGCCAGCAGTTATAGCCGCTTTAATGAGCAGTTCTTC
cdr3_aa: CASSYSRFNEQFF
clone_size: NA
d_call: NA
j_call: TRBJ2-1
v_call: TRBV6-5

cdr3_nt: TGCGCCAGCAGCCAAGAATTCGCCGGACAGGGGAACTATGGCTACACCTTC
cdr3_aa: CASSQEFAGQGNYGYTF
clone_size: NA
d_call: TRBD1
j_call: TRBJ1-2
v_call: TRBV4-1

cdr3_nt: TGCGCCAGCGGGACTAGCGGGGGGTCAGAGACCCAGTACTTC
cdr3_aa: CASGTSGGSETQYF
clone_size: NA
d_call: TRBD2
j_call: TRBJ2-5
v_call: TRBV5-1

cdr3_nt: TGTGCTAGTGGTTTGTCATTCTTTTTGGGGACTAGCGGAGACAATGAGCAGTTCTTC
cdr3_aa: CASGLSFFLGTSGDNEQFF
clone_size: few
d_call: TRBD2
j_call: TRBJ2-1
v_call: TRBV12-5

cdr3_nt: TGTGCCAGCAGGGTCAGAATGGGGGGGAATACTGAAGCTTTCTTT
cdr3_aa: CASRVRMGGNTEAFF
clone_size: NA
d_call: NA
j_call: TRBJ1-1
v_call: TRBV2

cdr3_nt: TGCAGCGTGGAGGACAGGCTACTAAACTATGGCTACACCTTC
cdr3_aa: CSVEDRLLNYGYTF
clone_size: once
d_call: TRBD1
j_call: TRBJ1-2
v_call: TRBV29-1

cdr3_nt: TGTGCCAGCAGTGAAACCGGGGGGCTAGACGAAAAACTGTTTTTT
cdr3_aa: CASSETGGLDEKLFF
clone_size: NA
d_call: NA
j_call: TRBJ1-4
v_call: TRBV28

cdr3_nt: TGTGCCAGCAGTTACGGGCAGCAAGAGACCCAGTACTTC
cdr3_aa: CASSYGQQETQYF
clone_size: NA
d_call: NA
j_call: TRBJ2-5
v_call: TRBV6-5

cdr3_nt: TGTGCCAGTAGTATACGAGAGGGAGAGGGAACGCAGTATTTT
cdr3_aa: CASSIREGEGTQYF
clone_size: NA
d_call: NA
j_call: TRBJ2-3
v_call: TRBV19

cdr3_nt: TGTGCCAGCAGTTTACTGACTAGCGGGGGCACCGGGGAGCTGTTTTTT
cdr3_aa: CASSLLTSGGTGELFF
clone_size: few
d_call: TRBD2
j_call: TRBJ2-2
v_call: TRBV6-5

cdr3_nt: TGTGCCAGCAGTAAGACCGGAGGGACAGATACGCAGTATTTT
cdr3_aa: CASSKTGGTDTQYF
clone_size: NA
d_call: NA
j_call: TRBJ2-3
v_call: TRBV6-1

cdr3_nt: TGTGCCAGCAGCTCCCGCGGACGGGAGGTTTATGGCTACACCTTC
cdr3_aa: CASSSRGREVYGYTF
clone_size: once
d_call: NA
j_call: TRBJ1-2
v_call: TRBV7-8

cdr3_nt: TGTGCCAGCAGCCCAGTGGAGTATGGCTACACCTTC
cdr3_aa: CASSPVEYGYTF
clone_size: NA
d_call: NA
j_call: TRBJ1-2
v_call: TRBV7-9

cdr3_nt: TGTGCCAGCTCAACAGGGGTGGAGAATGAAAAACTGTTTTTT
cdr3_aa: CASSTGVENEKLFF
clone_size: NA
d_call: TRBD1
j_call: TRBJ1-4
v_call: TRBV18

cdr3_nt: TGTGCCAGCATGAGGCCCTCTAGCACAGATACGCAGTATTTT
cdr3_aa: CASMRPSSTDTQYF
clone_size: NA
d_call: NA
j_call: TRBJ2-3
v_call: TRBV6-5

cdr3_nt: TGTGCCTGGAGTCCATGTGCGGTCGGGACTCTCCCCTACGAGCAGTACTTC
cdr3_aa: CAWSPCAVGTLPYEQYF
clone_size: NA
d_call: NA
j_call: TRBJ2-7
v_call: TRBV30

cdr3_nt: TGTGCCAGCAGCAGCTCGAGCGGGTATACGCAGTATTTT
cdr3_aa: CASSSSSGYTQYF
clone_size: NA
d_call: NA
j_call: TRBJ2-3
v_call: TRBV6-6

cdr3_nt: TGTGCCAGCAGCCAATTTGGGACCGGGGACAGGAATAGCTATGGCTACACCTTC
cdr3_aa: CASSQFGTGDRNSYGYTF
clone_size: NA
d_call: TRBD1
j_call: TRBJ1-2
v_call: TRBV16

cdr3_nt: TGTGCCAGCAGCGTAGGGGAGAAGGGTGAGGGCTGGCTGAACACTGAAGCTTTCTTT
cdr3_aa: CASSVGEKGEGWLNTEAFF
clone_size: once
d_call: NA
j_call: TRBJ1-1
v_call: TRBV9

cdr3_nt: TGTGCCAGCAGCTTGGTACTCAACGAGCAGTACTTC
cdr3_aa: CASSLVLNEQYF
clone_size: NA
d_call: NA
j_call: TRBJ2-7
v_call: TRBV5-5

cdr3_nt: TGCGCCAGCAGCCGCGGGGCAGGGAACACTGAAGCTTTCTTT
cdr3_aa: CASSRGAGNTEAFF
clone_size: NA
d_call: NA
j_call: TRBJ1-1
v_call: TRBV5-1

cdr3_nt: TGTGCCAGCAGCGCTTGGGGACAGCCGAGCTCCTACGAGCAGTACTTC
cdr3_aa: CASSAWGQPSSYEQYF
clone_size: NA
d_call: NA
j_call: TRBJ2-7
v_call: TRBV21-1

cdr3_nt: TGTGCCAGCAGTGCACAGGGGTTCAATGAGCAGTTCTTC
cdr3_aa: CASSAQGFNEQFF
clone_size: once
d_call: TRBD1
j_call: TRBJ2-1
v_call: TRBV6-1

cdr3_nt: TGTGCCAGCACAAGGACAGGGTTAAATTCACCCCTCCACTTT
cdr3_aa: CASTRTGLNSPLHF
clone_size: NA
d_call: TRBD1
j_call: TRBJ1-6
v_call: TRBV2

cdr3_nt: TGCGCCAGCAGCGGACAGGGGGCGCGGGAAAAACTGTTTTTT
cdr3_aa: CASSGQGAREKLFF
clone_size: NA
d_call: TRBD1
j_call: TRBJ1-4
v_call: TRBV5-1

cdr3_nt: TGTGCCAGCAGCGGCTCGGAGTCCTCCGAGCAGTACTTC
cdr3_aa: CASSGSESSEQYF
clone_size: NA
d_call: NA
j_call: TRBJ2-7
v_call: TRBV25-1